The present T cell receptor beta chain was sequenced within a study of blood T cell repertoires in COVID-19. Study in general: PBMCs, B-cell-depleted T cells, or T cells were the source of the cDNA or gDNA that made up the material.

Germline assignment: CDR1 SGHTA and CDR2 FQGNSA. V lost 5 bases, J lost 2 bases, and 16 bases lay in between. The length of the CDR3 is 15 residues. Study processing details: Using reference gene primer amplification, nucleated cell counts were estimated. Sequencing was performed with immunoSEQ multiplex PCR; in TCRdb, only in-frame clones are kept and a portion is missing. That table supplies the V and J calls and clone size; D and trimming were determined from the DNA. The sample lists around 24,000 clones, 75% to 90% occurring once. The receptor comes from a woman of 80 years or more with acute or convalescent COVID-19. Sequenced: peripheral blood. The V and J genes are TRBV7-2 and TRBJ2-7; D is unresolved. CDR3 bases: TGTGCCAGCAGCACCGGGTCCGAGGAGACCTACGAGCAGTACTTC. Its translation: CASSTGSEETYEQYF. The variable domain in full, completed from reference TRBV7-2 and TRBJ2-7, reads GAGVSQSPSNKVTEKGKDVELRCDPISGHTALYWYRQSLGQGLEFLIYFQGNSAPDKSGLPSDRFSAERTGGSVSTLTIQRTQQEDSAVYLCASSTGSEETYEQYFGPGTRLTVT.